This T cell receptor beta chain is from a study of blood T cell repertoires in COVID-19. Overall study context: The United States, Italy and Spain provided the acute and convalescent COVID-19 samples. T cells, B-cell-depleted T cells, or PBMCs provided the cDNA or gDNA that served as material.

Categorization into cohorts depended on clinical history that participants reported. CDR1 MDHEN and CDR2 SYDVKM come from the germline V gene. CDR3 length equals 15 residues. V dropped 6 bases and J dropped 5 bases, with 17 bases sitting between them. Produced via immunoSEQ multiplex PCR; TCRdb's table is partial and in-frame only. The sample has 130,000 to 150,000 clones, roughly 83% seen once. The sequence came from a man in his forties or fifties with acute COVID-19. The sequenced sample consisted of PBMCs or T cells enriched from blood (not recorded which). The chain joins TRBV28 to TRBJ2-1; D is unclear. The CDR3 loop is CASSHDTLQNNEQFF. The CDR3 region has the DNA TGTGCCAGCAGCCATGACACACTCCAAAACAATGAGCAGTTCTTC.